A single sample is the source of the 21 T cell receptor beta chains below, sequenced in a study of identical twins. From the 5' RACE reads, TCRdb called clonotypes with MiXCR, one entry per CDR3 protein. The sample yields a few hundred thousand distinct CDR3 sequences, around 9% seen once. The sample was naive T cells sorted from blood. The receptors derive from a woman aged 45-65 years in good health.

This clonotype was detected ten times or more. The V and J genes are TRBV5-1 and TRBJ2-5; D is undetermined. Germline CDR1 reads SGHRS; CDR2 reads YFSETQ. V was pared by 4 bases and J by 1 base, with 8 bases between. This CDR3 has 13 amino acids. CDR3 DNA sequence: TGCGCCAGCAGCCTGAACATCCAAGAGACCCAGTACTTC. This gives the protein CASSLNIQETQYF.

This clonotype was detected only a few times. The chain combines TRBV30 with TRBJ2-1; D possibly corresponds to TRBD2 (6 bases). CDR3 length: 16 residues. The germline V gene has CDR1 GTSNPN and CDR2 SVGIG (reference sequence). V lost 4 bases to trimming and J lost 4 bases, with 20 bases between them. Here the CDR3 reads CAWKKGLGGGYNEQFF. As DNA, the CDR3 is TGTGCCTGGAAGAAGGGGCTCGGGGGAGGTTACAATGAGCAGTTCTTC.

This clonotype was seen a few times. The rearrangement links TRBV10-3 to TRBJ1-1; 12 nucleotides line up with TRBD1. This CDR3 spans 14 amino acids. The ends lost 6 bases at V and 8 bases at J; junction bases unmatched: 7. Germline CDR1 is ENHRY and CDR2 is SYGVKD. The CDR3 DNA is TGTGCCATCAGCCAAGGGACAGGGGGCGTCGAAGCTTTCTTT. Encoded protein: CAISQGTGGVEAFF.

This clonotype showed up just a few times. The chain is built from TRBV5-1 and TRBJ2-2, with D possibly TRBD1 on 6 matching bases. Germline CDR1 and CDR2: SGHRS and YFSETQ. This CDR3 is 13 amino acids long. V dropped 3 bases and J dropped 6 bases, with 9 bases sitting between them. The CDR3 is CASSWGHPGELFF. CDR3 nucleotide sequence: TGCGCCAGCAGCTGGGGGCACCCCGGGGAGCTGTTTTTT.

This clonotype has a count of ten or more. J is TRBJ1-1 and V is TRBV5-1; TRBD1 matches 9 bases. Germline lookup yields CDR1 SGHRS and CDR2 YFSETQ. V was clipped by 2 bases and J by 11 bases; unmatched bases: 4. The CDR3 has 12 residues. The CDR3 sequence is CASSFRTGEAFF. In DNA form, the CDR3 reads TGCGCCAGCAGCTTCCGGACAGGGGAGGCTTTCTTT.

This clonotype was counted many times. The chain carries TRBV10-3 and TRBJ2-3; 9 bases align to TRBD2. Germline V gene sequence: CDR1 ENHRY, CDR2 SYGVKD. CDR3 size: 15 residues. Germline trimming cut 10 bases from V and 8 bases from J; bases unmatched to any gene: 16. The CDR3 DNA reads as TGTGCCACTACCTCGACTAGCGGAAGGGGTGGTACGCAGTATTTT. Amino acids: CATTSTSGRGGTQYF.

This chain joins TRBV4-1 and TRBJ2-7; 7 bases are shared with TRBD1. Per the germline V gene, CDR1 is MGHRA and CDR2 is YSYEKL. V shed 4 bases, J shed 3 bases, and the junction held 6 bases outside the gene matches. This CDR3 is 14 amino acids long. This CDR3 is CASSPSTGIYEQYF. The CDR3, as DNA: TGCGCCAGCAGCCCATCGACAGGGATCTACGAGCAGTACTTC.

This clonotype was recorded a few times. This chain joins TRBV6-5 and TRBJ1-1, with D maybe TRBD1 (5 bases). Trimming shortened V by 8 bases and J by 11 bases, and 18 bases separated the two germline ends. This CDR3 has 12 residues. Germline CDR1 is MNHEY and CDR2 is SVGAGI. For the CDR3, the DNA is TGTGCCAGCCAGTCTAAGGGACGGTGGGCTTTCTTT. Translation gives CASQSKGRWAFF.

The table lists this clonotype with many counts. The chain recombines TRBV5-1 with TRBJ2-1; D uncertain. Trimming cost V 9 bases and J 7 bases, with 23 bases left between them. Per germline, CDR1 SGHRS and CDR2 YFSETQ. This CDR3 contains 15 residues. CDR3: CATKASRSTLNEQFF. Written as DNA, the CDR3 is TGCGCCACCAAAGCTTCAAGGAGTACGTTAAATGAGCAGTTCTTC. Full variable domain (rest looked up from reference TRBV5-1 and TRBJ2-1): KAGVTQTPRYLIKTRGQQVTLSCSPISGHRSVSWYQQTPGQGLQFLFEYFSETQRNKGNFPGRFSGRQFSNSRSEMNVSTLELGDSALYLCATKASRSTLNEQFFGPGTRLTVL.

The table lists this clonotype with many counts. The chain has TRBV4-1 and TRBJ2-2; TRBD1 matches 9 bases. V shed 1 base, J shed 3 bases, and the junction held 6 bases outside the gene matches. The CDR3 extends over 17 amino acids. Germline-derived CDR1 and CDR2 are MGHRA and YSYEKL. The CDR3 sequence is CASSQVSGQGYTGELFF. Here the CDR3 DNA reads TGCGCCAGCAGCCAAGTTTCGGGACAGGGATACACCGGGGAGCTGTTTTTT.

This clonotype was counted at least ten times. The genes are TRBV6-1 and TRBJ1-1, with D possibly TRBD1 on 5 matching bases. The germline V gene has CDR1 MNHNS and CDR2 SASEGT. The CDR3 loop spans 14 amino acids. V lost 6 bases and J 3 bases, leaving 14 bases between the germline ends. CDR3 in amino acids: CASSPVGQYTEAFF. The CDR3, as DNA: TGTGCCAGCAGCCCGGTGGGGCAGTACACTGAAGCTTTCTTT.

This clonotype was picked up a small number of times. J is TRBJ2-1 and V is TRBV20-1; 7 bases map to TRBD2. With V trimmed by 0 bases and J by 6 bases, 14 bases remained unmatched. The germline V gene has CDR1 DFQATT and CDR2 SNEGSKA (reference sequence). The CDR3 runs 17 residues. CDR3 sequence: CSARDGQRDPRGNEQFF. The CDR3 region has the DNA TGCAGTGCTAGAGATGGTCAGCGGGACCCCCGGGGCAATGAGCAGTTCTTC.

In this sample, this clonotype turned up a few times. J is TRBJ1-5 and V is TRBV6-2 or TRBV6-3, with 7 bases lining up with TRBD1. Germline assignment: CDR1 MNHEY and CDR2 SVGEGT. V lost 7 bases to trimming and J lost 1 base; unmatched junction nucleotides: 10. There are 16 residues in the CDR3. The CDR3 here is CASIDAAGGSNQPQHF. The CDR3 DNA sequence: TGTGCCAGCATCGACGCGGCAGGGGGGAGCAATCAGCCCCAGCATTTT.

The genes are TRBV9 and TRBJ2-2, with 8 positions matching TRBD1. V was clipped by 0 bases and J by 3 bases; unmatched bases: 13. In germline, CDR1 is SGDLS, CDR2 YYNGEE. The CDR3 is made up of 19 amino acids. The CDR3: CASSVGPSDRASDTGELFF. In DNA form, the CDR3 reads TGTGCCAGCAGCGTAGGACCATCGGACAGGGCAAGCGACACCGGGGAGCTGTTTTTT.

This chain uses TRBV18 with TRBJ2-7; TRBD1 matches 8 bases. In germline, CDR1 is KGHSH, CDR2 LQKENI. V gave up 1 base and J gave up 3 bases; unmatched junction bases: 11. The CDR3 loop spans 17 amino acids. The CDR3 DNA reads as TGTGCCAGCTCACCACTCGGGACAGGCTTAGGGGTCTACGAGCAGTACTTC. This sequence encodes CASSPLGTGLGVYEQYF.

V and J are TRBV29-1 and TRBJ1-2; unclear D gene. Germline CDR1 is SQVTM and CDR2 is ANQGSEA. The CDR3 has 11 amino acids. V lost 4 bases to trimming and J lost 8 bases, with 11 bases between them. DNA of the CDR3: TGCAGCGTTGTAGAGTTTAGCGGCTACACCTTC. This codes for CSVVEFSGYTF.

In its sample, this clonotype was seen a few times. The rearrangement links TRBV7-9 to TRBJ1-5; 7 nucleotides line up with TRBD1. Germline V gene sequence: CDR1 SEHNR, CDR2 FQNEAQ (reference sequence). The ends lost 2 bases at V and 4 bases at J; junction bases unmatched: 2. There are 14 residues in the CDR3. DNA of the CDR3: TGTGCCAGCAGCTTACCGGGACAGAATCAGCCCCAGCATTTT. Translation gives CASSLPGQNQPQHF.

This clonotype was seen more than once but under ten times. This chain connects TRBV18 to TRBJ2-1; D unclear. Trimming took 3 bases from V and 8 from J, leaving 23 bases between them. CDR3 length equals 17 residues. In germline, CDR1 is KGHSH, CDR2 LQKENI. The DNA of the CDR3 is TGTGCCAGCTCACCTCTCTCCACCGGTCATAGGGCATATGAGCAGTTCTTC. Protein: CASSPLSTGHRAYEQFF.

This clonotype was picked up a small number of times. The chain joins TRBV18 to TRBJ2-7; no definite D call. V was cut by 3 bases and J by 6 bases, with 9 bases left in between. The CDR3 runs to 12 residues. Looked up from germline, CDR1 is KGHSH and CDR2 is LQKENI. The CDR3, as DNA: TGTGCCAGCTCACCCTCGACTCTCGAGCAGTACTTC. Amino acids: CASSPSTLEQYF.

This clonotype turned up a few times. CDR3: CASSPLGQGAGNQPQHF. The CDR3 DNA follows: TGTGCCAGCTCACCTCTGGGGCAGGGGGCCGGCAATCAGCCCCAGCATTTT. V is TRBV18 and J is TRBJ1-5, with 8 bases matching TRBD1. CDR1 and CDR2 from the germline V gene are KGHSH and LQKENI. The CDR3 sequence is 17 residues long. V was pared by 3 bases and J by 2 bases, with 9 bases of the junction left unmatched.

This clonotype was seen a handful of times. V is TRBV12-3 or TRBV12-4 and J is TRBJ2-1, with 15 bases that match TRBD2. V dropped 6 bases and J dropped 7; count of bases not matched to a gene: 10. The CDR3 has 17 residues. The chain's CDR3 is CASRRGTSGRIGNEQFF. The CDR3 coding sequence is TGTGCCAGCAGACGAGGGACTAGCGGGAGGATAGGGAATGAGCAGTTCTTC.